This paragraph covers one T cell receptor (beta chain) sequence. The sample is drawn from a study of T cell changes during pregnancy in multiple sclerosis. Losses at the gene ends were 0 bases for V and 7 bases for J; bases not matched to a gene: 2. Per germline, CDR1 GTSNPN and CDR2 SVGIG (reference sequence). The CDR3 is 12 amino acids. Method: immunoSEQ multiplex PCR; TCRdb's copy keeps in-frame clones and lacks some. The sample shows about 40,000 clones, 88% of them seen only once. The chain is built from TRBV30 and TRBJ2-5; 7 bases map to TRBD2. The TCR sequence derives from a female donor with multiple sclerosis, enrolled in a pregnancy study. The sample here was CD4+ T cells from peripheral blood mononuclear cells, taken before pregnancy. The CDR3 DNA is TGTGCCTGGAGTGTACGCGGGGGGACCCAGTACTTC. Translation gives CAWSVRGGTQYF. Using reference TRBV30 and TRBJ2-5 for the parts outside the CDR3, the full variable domain is SQTIHQWPATLVQPVGSPLSLECTVEGTSNPNLYWYRQAAGRGLQLLFYSVGIGQISSEVPQNLSASRPQDRQFILSSKKLLLSDSGFYLCAWSVRGGTQYFGPGTRLLVL.